This T cell receptor beta chain was recovered during a study of early T cells in non-severe SARS-CoV-2 infection. TCRdb re-called the 5' RACE reads through MiXCR, storing one row per CDR3 protein. The sample gives about 88,000 distinct CDR3 sequences, about 15% of which show up once; 5.5% to 7% is in the top ten. The CDR3 runs to 12 residues. V lost 8 bases and J lost 7; bases outside the gene matches: 3. Germline loops: CDR1 SNHLY, CDR2 FYNNEI. Study observations and caveats: VDJdb-based annotation leaned toward anti-spike CD8 responses and missed private and CD4 specificities.

In this sample, this clonotype turned up a few times. Its antigen is undetermined. What was sequenced was whole blood. This chain connects TRBV2 to TRBJ1-5; 9 bases are a match to TRBD1. This TCR came from an adult who was a healthcare worker with PCR-confirmed SARS-CoV-2 infection or an uninfected control (not recorded which). CDR3 region: CASRDREQPQHF. DNA of the CDR3: TGTGCCAGCCGGGACAGGGAGCAGCCCCAGCATTTT.